This T cell receptor beta chain originates from a study of blood T cell repertoires in COVID-19. About the study: Sample material is recorded as cDNA or gDNA derived from T cells, B-cell-depleted T cells, or PBMCs.

In the authors' methods: Amplification of reference gene primers provided the estimated nucleated cell counts. This table comes from immunoSEQ multiplex PCR, and its TCRdb copy is limited to in-frame clones, with some not included. V and J calls and clone size come straight from that table; D and trimming were deduced from the DNA. The table has fewer than 200,000 clones, around nine tenths seen once. V lost 5 bases to trimming and J lost 6 bases; unmatched junction nucleotides: 12. Germline V gene data show CDR1 as LGHDT and CDR2 as YNNKEL (reference sequence). The CDR3 is 16 residues long. This receptor was taken from a man aged 40-49 years with active or convalescent COVID-19. The chain is built from TRBV3-1 (or the pseudogene TRBV3-2) and TRBJ2-1; 8 bases map to TRBD2. Material: peripheral blood. The CDR3 DNA is TGTGCCAGCAGCGCCTCTTACGGGGGGGCCATCAATGAGCAGTTCTTC. Translated, it gives CASSASYGGAINEQFF.